The sequence of this T cell receptor beta chain was determined in a study of Graves' ophthalmopathy and Graves' hyperthyroidism. Comments on this clonotype: Its antigen is not identified.

After removal of 5 bases from V and 5 bases from J, the junction contained 8 bases not matched to a gene. Germline V gives CDR1 SGHTA, CDR2 FQGTGA. CDR3 length: 16 residues. Findings and limits, study-wide: The majority of expanded thyroid clonotypes above 0.001 frequency also occurred in blood.

TCR beta CDR3 amplification used RNA transcripts. The library came from an HTBI-primed first-round RT-PCR and a second-round multiplex PCR. MiXCR was run by TCRdb on the multiplex PCR reads, yielding one entry per CDR3 protein. The repertoire has around 660,000 distinct CDR3 sequences, about two fifths of them found once; the top ten carry around 3.3%. Other autoimmune diseases, uncontrolled infections, pregnancy or lactation ruled patients out of participation. The TCR sequence derives from an adult man with Graves' ophthalmopathy. The source material was peripheral blood. This chain joins TRBV7-3 and TRBJ2-5, with 13 nucleotides matching TRBD2. CDR3 residues: CASSQDGTSGTETQYF. In DNA, the CDR3 is TGTGCCAGCAGCCAAGACGGGACTAGCGGGACTGAGACCCAGTACTTC.